These T cell receptor beta chains were read from a single sample in a study of PD-L1 blockade in urothelial cancer. Sequenced by immunoSEQ multiplex PCR; TCRdb stores in-frame clones only, minus some. The sample has under 50,000 clones; about 81% are singletons. The specimen was PBMCs, collected around atezolizumab (anti-PD-L1) treatment. Receptors were obtained from a middle-aged man with urothelial cancer. The CDR3 runs from the conserved cysteine through the conserved F or W. The D gene is left open where the match is weak. Clone size is shown for a subset of rows, as once, few, many or a class of expanded clone.

>TRBJ1-2|TRBD1|TRBV5-8|NA
CASTRQGTYGYTF
TGTGCCAGCACCCGACAGGGGACCTATGGCTACACCTTC
>TRBJ2-1|TRBD2|TRBV6-1|NA
CASSELPHSGRAIEQFF
TGTGCCAGCAGTGAACTACCCCATAGCGGGAGGGCAATTGAGCAGTTCTTC
>TRBJ1-1|TRBD1|TRBV7-9|NA
CASSLRRDRGNTEAFF
TGTGCCAGCAGCTTACGGAGGGACAGGGGTAACACTGAAGCTTTCTTT
>TRBJ1-5|TRBD1|TRBV2|NA
CASGRDRGLNQPQHF
TGTGCCAGCGGCCGGGACAGGGGGCTAAATCAGCCCCAGCATTTT
>TRBJ2-2|NA|TRBV6-5|few
CASSRAGELFF
TGTGCCAGCAGTCGAGCGGGGGAGCTGTTTTTT
>TRBJ1-4|NA|TRBV18|NA
CASSRAGTNEKLFF
TGTGCCAGCTCACGGGCAGGGACTAATGAAAAACTGTTTTTT
>TRBJ1-1|TRBD1|TRBV6-4|NA
CASRAGTGSPEAFF
TGTGCCAGCAGAGCCGGGACAGGGAGCCCTGAAGCTTTCTTT
>TRBJ2-2|TRBD1|TRBV13|NA
CASSLGTGGTGELFF
TGTGCCAGCAGCTTAGGGACAGGGGGTACCGGGGAGCTGTTTTTT
>TRBJ2-1|TRBD2|TRBV9|NA
CASSLRASGPEQQFF
TGTGCCAGCAGCCTTAGGGCTAGCGGCCCAGAGCAGCAGTTCTTC
>TRBJ2-3|TRBD1|TRBV15|NA
CATGRDRGNTDTQYF
TGTGCCACCGGCCGGGACAGGGGAAACACAGATACGCAGTATTTT
>TRBJ2-5|TRBD2|TRBV2|NA
CASRGGLAGGRETQYF
TGTGCCAGCAGGGGGGGACTAGCGGGAGGAAGGGAGACCCAGTACTTC
>TRBJ1-2|NA|TRBV25-1|NA
CASSEFRGREDGYTF
TGTGCCAGCAGTGAATTCCGTGGCAGGGAAGATGGCTACACCTTC
>TRBJ2-3|NA|TRBV7-8|NA
CASRQAASTDTQYF
TGTGCCAGCAGACAAGCGGCTAGCACAGATACGCAGTATTTT
>TRBJ2-1|TRBD2|TRBV29-1|NA
CSVEDSGTSGGEQFF
TGCAGCGTTGAAGACTCCGGGACTAGCGGGGGCGAGCAGTTCTTC
>TRBJ2-2|NA|TRBV5-1|NA
CASSLSQINTGELFF
TGCGCCAGCAGCTTGTCGCAGATTAACACCGGGGAGCTGTTTTTT
>TRBJ2-7|TRBD1|TRBV14|NA
CASSPLRTGGGYEQYF
TGTGCCAGCAGCCCCCTTCGGACAGGGGGGGGATACGAGCAGTACTTC
>TRBJ2-6|NA|TRBV6-1|NA
CASSATGSGANVLTF
TGTGCCAGCAGTGCAACAGGGTCTGGGGCCAACGTCCTGACTTTC
>TRBJ2-1|NA|TRBV7-2|NA
CASSQTPGRGYNEQFF
TGTGCCAGCAGCCAAACGCCGGGCAGGGGATACAATGAGCAGTTCTTC
>TRBJ1-1|NA|TRBV30|NA
CAWSPLGAAGRGSEAFF
TGTGCCTGGAGTCCACTTGGGGCGGCAGGGAGGGGGTCTGAAGCTTTCTTT
>TRBJ2-1|NA|TRBV4-1|few
CASSQVDLGVSYNEQFF
TGCGCCAGCAGCCAAGTTGATTTGGGAGTCTCCTACAATGAGCAGTTCTTC
>TRBJ2-5|NA|TRBV5-1|NA
CASSSNLGQGAAGSGGSAETQYF
TGCGCCAGCAGCTCCAACCTCGGGCAGGGGGCGGCCGGCAGCGGGGGGAGTGCAGAGACCCAGTACTTC
>TRBJ2-5|TRBD1|TRBV18|NA
CASSRGTGGVFGTQYF
TGTGCCAGCTCACGCGGGACAGGGGGCGTTTTTGGGACCCAGTACTTC